This T cell receptor (beta chain) stems from a study of T cell changes during pregnancy in multiple sclerosis. Germline V gene data show CDR1 as MNHNS and CDR2 as SASEGT. The CDR3 extends over 18 amino acids. The junction had 12 bases not matched to a gene; V was cut back by 4 bases and J by 2 bases. Profiling relied on immunoSEQ multiplex PCR, and the TCRdb table lists in-frame clones only, not all of them. The sample lists about 92,000 clones, almost 95% occurring once. Source: peripheral blood, taken in the first trimester of pregnancy. The receptor was isolated from a female donor with multiple sclerosis, enrolled in a pregnancy study. The rearrangement joins TRBV6-1 to TRBJ1-5; the match to TRBD1 covers 9 bases. CDR3 residues: CASSATGGKGVGNQPQHF. CDR3 nucleotide sequence: TGTGCCAGCAGTGCGACAGGGGGTAAGGGGGTGGGCAATCAGCCCCAGCATTTT.